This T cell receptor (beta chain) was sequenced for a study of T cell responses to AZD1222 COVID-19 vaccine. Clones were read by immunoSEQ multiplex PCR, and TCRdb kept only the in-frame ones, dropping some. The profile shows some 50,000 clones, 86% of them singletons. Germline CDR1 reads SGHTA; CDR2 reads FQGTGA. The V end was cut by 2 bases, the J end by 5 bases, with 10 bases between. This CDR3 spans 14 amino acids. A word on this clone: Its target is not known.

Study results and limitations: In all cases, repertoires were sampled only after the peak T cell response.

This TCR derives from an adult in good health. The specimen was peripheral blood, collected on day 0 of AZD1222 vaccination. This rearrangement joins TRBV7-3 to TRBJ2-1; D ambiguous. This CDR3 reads CASSLLAFNNEQFF. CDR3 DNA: TGTGCCAGCAGCTTATTGGCTTTTAACAATGAGCAGTTCTTC.